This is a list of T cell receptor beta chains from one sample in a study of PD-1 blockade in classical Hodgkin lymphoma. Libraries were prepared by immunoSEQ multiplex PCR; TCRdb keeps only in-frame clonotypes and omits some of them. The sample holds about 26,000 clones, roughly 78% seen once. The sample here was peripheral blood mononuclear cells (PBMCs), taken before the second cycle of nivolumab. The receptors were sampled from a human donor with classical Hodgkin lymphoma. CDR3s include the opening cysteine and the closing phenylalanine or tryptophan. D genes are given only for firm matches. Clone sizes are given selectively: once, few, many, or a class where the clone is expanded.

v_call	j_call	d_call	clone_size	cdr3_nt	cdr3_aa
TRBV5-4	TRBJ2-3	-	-	TGTGCCAGCAGCTGGGGGGGCAGGGGACTCACAGATACGCAGTATTTT	CASSWGGRGLTDTQYF
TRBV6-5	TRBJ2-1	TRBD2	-	TGTGCCAGCACCCATTCGGGACTAGCAAACGAGCAGTTCTTC	CASTHSGLANEQFF
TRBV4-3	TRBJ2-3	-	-	TGCGCCAGCAGCCAATCCAGCACAGATACGCAGTATTTT	CASSQSSTDTQYF
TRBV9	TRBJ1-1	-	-	TGTGCCAGCAGCGTAGCGGCCACCCAGGGCACTGAAGCTTTCTTT	CASSVAATQGTEAFF
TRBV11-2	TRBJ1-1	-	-	TGTGCCAGCAGCTTAGCCAACACTGAAGCTTTCTTT	CASSLANTEAFF
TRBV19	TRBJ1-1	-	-	TGTGCCAGTAGTAACGACCCCAGGGTACGGAATGCTTTCTTT	CASSNDPRVRNAFF
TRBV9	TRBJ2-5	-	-	TGTGCCAGCAGCGTAGGTCAGCAGTACCAAGAGACCCAGTACTTC	CASSVGQQYQETQYF
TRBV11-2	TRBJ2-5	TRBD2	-	TGTGCCAGCAGCTCGCGGGGGATCGAAGAGACCCAGTACTTC	CASSSRGIEETQYF
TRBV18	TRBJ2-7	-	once	TGTGCCAGCTCACCAACGAGGGGAGGCTACGAGCAGTACTTC	CASSPTRGGYEQYF
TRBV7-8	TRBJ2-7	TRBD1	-	TGTGCCAGCAGACCCTCGGACAGGGCCGTATCCTACGAGCAGTACTTC	CASRPSDRAVSYEQYF
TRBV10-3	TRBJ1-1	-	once	TGTGCCATCAGTGAGCCGGCGGGCACTGAAGCTTTCTTT	CAISEPAGTEAFF
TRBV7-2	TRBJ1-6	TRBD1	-	TGTGCCAGCAGCTTAGGAGGACAGGGGGCGCTGAATTCACCCCTCCACTTT	CASSLGGQGALNSPLHF
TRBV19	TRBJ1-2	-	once	TGTGCCAGTAGTATCGGGGGTAACTATGGCTACACCTTC	CASSIGGNYGYTF
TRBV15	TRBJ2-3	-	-	TGTGCCACCAGTACGTTGGGGGGCGCGCAGTATTTT	CATSTLGGAQYF
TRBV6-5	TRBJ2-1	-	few	TGTGCCAGCAGTTACTCTTACGGGCCTCAGTCCAATGAGCAGTTCTTC	CASSYSYGPQSNEQFF
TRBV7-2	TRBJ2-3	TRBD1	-	TGTGCCAGCACCGCCAAGGGGGCCCCAGATACGCAGTATTTT	CASTAKGAPDTQYF
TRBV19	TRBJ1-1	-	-	TGTGCCAGTAGTATTGCGGGCGGCACTGAAGCTTTCTTT	CASSIAGGTEAFF
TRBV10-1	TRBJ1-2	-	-	TGCGCCAGCAGTGAAGTGGGGGCCTTTAACTATGGCTACACCTTC	CASSEVGAFNYGYTF
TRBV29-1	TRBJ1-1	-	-	TGCAGCTTCCTCAGGGGCCTAGTTGCTGAAGCTTTCTTT	CSFLRGLVAEAFF
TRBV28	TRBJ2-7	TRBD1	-	TGTGCCAGCCATCAGTGGGGACAGGGCCGGTACGAGCAGTACTTC	CASHQWGQGRYEQYF
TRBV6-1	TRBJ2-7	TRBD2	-	TGTGCCAGCAGTGAAGCGCCCGCGGGGGGGCCCTACGAGCAGTACTTC	CASSEAPAGGPYEQYF
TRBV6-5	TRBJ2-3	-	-	TGTGCCAGCAGCCCGAATGGATTTACAGATACGCAGTATTTT	CASSPNGFTDTQYF
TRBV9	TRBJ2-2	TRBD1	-	TGTGCCAGCAGCGTAGGACAGGGGGACACCGGGGAGCTGTTTTTT	CASSVGQGDTGELFF
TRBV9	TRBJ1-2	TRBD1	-	TGTGCCAGCACCTACAGGGGGCAGGACTATGGCTACACCTTC	CASTYRGQDYGYTF
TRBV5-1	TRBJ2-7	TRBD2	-	TGCGCCAGCAGCTTTAGCGGGGGTAGCCTACTGGGCGAGCAGTACTTC	CASSFSGGSLLGEQYF
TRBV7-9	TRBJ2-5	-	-	TGTGCCAGCAGCCAACAAGAGGGGGGGAATCAAGAGACCCAGTACTTC	CASSQQEGGNQETQYF
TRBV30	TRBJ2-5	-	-	TGTGCCTGGAGTACCCTTAGGGAGACCCAGTACTTC	CAWSTLRETQYF
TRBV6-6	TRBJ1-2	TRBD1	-	TGTGCCAGCAGTCAGACAGGGGTAAACTATGGCTACACCTTC	CASSQTGVNYGYTF
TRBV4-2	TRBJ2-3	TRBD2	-	TGTGCCAGCAGCCGAGTACTAGCGGACTCAGATACGCAGTATTTT	CASSRVLADSDTQYF
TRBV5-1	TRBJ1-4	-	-	TGCTCCCGGGGAATAGGGACAACTAATGAAAAACTGTTTTTT	CSRGIGTTNEKLFF
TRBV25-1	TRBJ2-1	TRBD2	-	TGTGCCAGCAGTACCCAGCGGGGGGGTTACAATGAGCAGTTCTTC	CASSTQRGGYNEQFF
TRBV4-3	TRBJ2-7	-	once	TGCGCCAGCAGCCAAGACAACGTCCCGGGGTACGAGCAGTACTTC	CASSQDNVPGYEQYF
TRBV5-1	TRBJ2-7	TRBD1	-	TGCGCCAGCAGCTTCGCCGGGACAGTATACGAGCAGTACTTC	CASSFAGTVYEQYF
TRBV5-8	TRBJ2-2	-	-	TGTGCCAGCAGCTTGAGTGGGGGGGCCGGCACCGGGGAGCTGTTTTTT	CASSLSGGAGTGELFF
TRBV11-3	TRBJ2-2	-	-	TGTGCCAGCAGCTTAGGACGTCCGAACACCGGGGAGCTGTTTTTT	CASSLGRPNTGELFF
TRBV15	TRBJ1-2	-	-	TGTGCCACCAGCAGAGGGTCGGCGGCCAGGGATAACTATGGCTACACCTTC	CATSRGSAARDNYGYTF
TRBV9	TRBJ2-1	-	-	TGTGCCAGCAGCGTAGGTGGGGGCATCTACGATGAGCAGTTCTTC	CASSVGGGIYDEQFF
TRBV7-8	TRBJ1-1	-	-	TGTGCCAGCAGCTTATCAGAAGGGGCGACATCTTTCTTT	CASSLSEGATSFF
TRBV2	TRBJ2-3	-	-	TGTGCCAGCGGGTGGGCGGGGAGCACAGATACGCAGTATTTT	CASGWAGSTDTQYF
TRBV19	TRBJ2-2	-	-	TGTGCCAGTAGTATCCCTTGGCGGACCGGGGAGCTGTTTTTT	CASSIPWRTGELFF
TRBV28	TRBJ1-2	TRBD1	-	TGTGCCAGCACCCTGGGGACAGGGCAGGGAGGCTACACCTTC	CASTLGTGQGGYTF
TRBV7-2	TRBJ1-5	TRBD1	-	TGTGCCAGCAGCTTAGTTGGGACAGGCAATCAGCCCCAGCATTTT	CASSLVGTGNQPQHF
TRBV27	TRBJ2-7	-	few	TGTGCCAGCAGTCCTTACCGGACTGGCTTTGAGGAGCAGTACTTC	CASSPYRTGFEEQYF
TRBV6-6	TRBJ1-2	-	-	TGTGCCACCCTGGAGCTAAACTATGGCTACACCTTC	CATLELNYGYTF
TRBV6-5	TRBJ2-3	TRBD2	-	TGTGCCAGCAGTTACTTAGGACTAGCGGGCACAGATACGCAGTATTTT	CASSYLGLAGTDTQYF
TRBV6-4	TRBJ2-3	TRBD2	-	TGTGCCAGCAGTGGGACTAGCGGGGGCACAGATACGCAGTATTTT	CASSGTSGGTDTQYF
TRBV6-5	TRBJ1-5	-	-	TGTGCCACCGAGGGCAAAAATCAGCCCCAGCATTTT	CATEGKNQPQHF
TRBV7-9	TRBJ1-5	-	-	TGTGCCAGCAGCTTAAATGGGGGGCAGCCCCAGCATTTT	CASSLNGGQPQHF
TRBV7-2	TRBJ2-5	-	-	TGTGCCAGCAGCTCGATAGTAGAGACCCAGTACTTC	CASSSIVETQYF
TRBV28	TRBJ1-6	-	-	TGTGCCAGCAGTTTAACAGGGCGAAATAATTCACCCCTCCACTTT	CASSLTGRNNSPLHF
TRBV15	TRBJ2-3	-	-	TGTGCCACCAGCAGAGATCCGGGGGCGGATACGCAGTATTTT	CATSRDPGADTQYF
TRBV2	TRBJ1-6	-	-	TGTGCCAGCAGGCCGGACGGGGGGAAGGATTCACCCCTCCACTTT	CASRPDGGKDSPLHF
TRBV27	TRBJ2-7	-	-	TGTGCCAGCAGCAAAGGTCGCGAGCAGTACTTC	CASSKGREQYF